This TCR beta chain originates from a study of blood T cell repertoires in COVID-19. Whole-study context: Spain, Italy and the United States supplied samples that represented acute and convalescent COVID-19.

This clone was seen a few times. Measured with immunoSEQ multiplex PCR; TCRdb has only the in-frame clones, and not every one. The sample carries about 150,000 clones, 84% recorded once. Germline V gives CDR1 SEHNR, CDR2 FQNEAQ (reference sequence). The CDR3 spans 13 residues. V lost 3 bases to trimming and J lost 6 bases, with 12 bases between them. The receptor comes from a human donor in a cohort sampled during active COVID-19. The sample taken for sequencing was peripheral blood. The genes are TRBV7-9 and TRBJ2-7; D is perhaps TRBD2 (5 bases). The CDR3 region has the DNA TGTGCCAGCAGCTTTCGATGGGAGTCCGAGCAGTACTTC. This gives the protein CASSFRWESEQYF.